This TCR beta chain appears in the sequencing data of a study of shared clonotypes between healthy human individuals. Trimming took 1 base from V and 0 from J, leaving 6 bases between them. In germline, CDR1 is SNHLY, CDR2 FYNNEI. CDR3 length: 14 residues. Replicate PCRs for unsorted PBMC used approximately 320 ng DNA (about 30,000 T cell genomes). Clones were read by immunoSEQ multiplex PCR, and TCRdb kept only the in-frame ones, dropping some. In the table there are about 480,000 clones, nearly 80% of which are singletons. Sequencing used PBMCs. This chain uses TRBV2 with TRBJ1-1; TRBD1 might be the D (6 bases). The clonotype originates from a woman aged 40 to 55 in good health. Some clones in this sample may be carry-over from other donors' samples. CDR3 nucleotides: TGTGCCAGCAGTGAAGAGGGGGTGAACACTGAAGCTTTCTTT. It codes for CASSEEGVNTEAFF.